A single sample gave rise to the 6 T cell receptor beta chains below, sequenced in a study of blood T cell repertoires in COVID-19 (dated by TCRdb to 2020 to 2021). Library preparation used the immunoSEQ multiplex PCR assay. TCRdb's version of the immuneACCESS table is confined to in-frame rearrangements and falls short of the full clone set. An unresolved V gene accounts for under half of the shortfall where checked; the remainder is of unknown origin. Within this sample are about 300,000 clones, with 85% of them counted one time only. The top ten constitute about an eighth of the sample. Material for sequencing was peripheral blood. The receptors were sampled from a human donor in a cohort sampled during active COVID-19.

This clone has a handful of counts. This sequence joins TRBV4-1 and TRBJ2-7; the D gene is possibly TRBD1 (5 bases). CDR1 MGHRA and CDR2 YSYEKL come from the germline V gene. CDR3 length: 15 residues. The ends were cut back, 1 base at V and 0 bases at J, with 10 bases in the middle. The CDR3 reads CASSQGQGPSYEQYF. The CDR3 DNA is TGCGCCAGCAGCCAAGGGCAGGGCCCCTCCTACGAGCAGTACTTC.

The chain employs TRBV7-8 and TRBJ2-3; TRBD2 might be the D (6 bases). The V gene's germline CDR1 is SGHVS and CDR2 FQNEAQ. This CDR3 spans 18 amino acids. V was shortened by 5 bases and J by 4 bases, with 25 bases between the two germline ends. CDR3 amino acids: CASSIGTWTRKGSDTQYF. In DNA, the CDR3 is TGTGCCAGCAGCATCGGGACTTGGACGCGGAAAGGTTCAGATACGCAGTATTTT.

Notes on this clone: The same CDR3 also results from other DNA sequences found in this sample. The CDR3 is CASSPGQQETQYF. Here the CDR3 DNA reads TGTGCCAGCTCACCGGGACAGCAGGAGACCCAGTACTTC. The rearrangement links TRBV18 to TRBJ2-5; TRBD1 matches 7 bases. In germline, CDR1 is KGHSH, CDR2 LQKENI. V lost 3 bases to trimming and J lost 5 bases; unmatched junction nucleotides: 3. The CDR3 has 13 amino acids.

This chain joins TRBV7-9 and TRBJ2-7; possibly TRBD2 for D (5 bases). V gave up 4 bases and J gave up 1 base, with 14 bases separating them. This CDR3 region has 15 residues. CDR1 and CDR2 (germline): SEHNR, FQNEAQ (reference sequence). The CDR3 protein is CASSSLWRGSYEQYF. DNA of the CDR3: TGTGCCAGCAGCTCCCTTTGGCGAGGGTCCTACGAGCAGTACTTC.

The chain combines TRBV18 with TRBJ1-6; possibly TRBD1 for D (5 bases). This CDR3 has 13 residues. Germline V gene sequence: CDR1 KGHSH, CDR2 LQKENI. Trimming left V 5 bases short and J 9 bases short, with 11 bases between. The CDR3 DNA reads TGTGCCAGCTCAAGACAGAAGGGTTCACCCCTCCACTTT. Its translation: CASSRQKGSPLHF.

The chain couples TRBV18 to TRBJ2-1; a weak D match, TRBD2 (6 bases). CDR3 length: 18 residues. Trimming left V 6 bases short and J 7 bases short, with 28 bases between. In germline, CDR1 is KGHSH, CDR2 LQKENI. This chain's CDR3 is CASSTTAGTGVWRNEQFF. The CDR3 DNA reads as TGTGCCAGCTCCACCACGGCCGGGACGGGGGTATGGAGGAATGAGCAGTTCTTC.